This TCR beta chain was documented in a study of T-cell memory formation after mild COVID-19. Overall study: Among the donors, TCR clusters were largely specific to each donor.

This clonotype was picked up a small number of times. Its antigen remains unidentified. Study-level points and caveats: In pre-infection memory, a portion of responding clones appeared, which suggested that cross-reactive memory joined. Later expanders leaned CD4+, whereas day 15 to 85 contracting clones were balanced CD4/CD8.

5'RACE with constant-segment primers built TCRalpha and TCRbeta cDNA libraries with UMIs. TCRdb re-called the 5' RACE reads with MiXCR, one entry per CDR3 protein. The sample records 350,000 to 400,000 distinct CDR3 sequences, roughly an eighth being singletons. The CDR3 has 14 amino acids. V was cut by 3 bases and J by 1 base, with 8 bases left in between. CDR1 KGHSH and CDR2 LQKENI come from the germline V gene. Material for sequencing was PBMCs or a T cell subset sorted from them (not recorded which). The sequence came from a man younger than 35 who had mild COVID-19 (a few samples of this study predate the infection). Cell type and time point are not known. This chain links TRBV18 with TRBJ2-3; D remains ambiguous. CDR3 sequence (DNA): TGTGCCAGCTCACCCATGGCTGGCACAGATACGCAGTATTTT. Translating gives CASSPMAGTDTQYF.